This T cell receptor beta chain was profiled in a study of blood T cell repertoires in COVID-19. Study background: Samples came from the United States, Italy and Spain, spanning acute and convalescent COVID-19. T cells, B-cell-depleted T cells, or PBMCs supplied cDNA or gDNA.

In the study's own analysis: Researchers report that nucleated cell counts were estimated from reference gene primer amplification. Using immunoSEQ multiplex PCR, the repertoire was profiled, and TCRdb retains in-frame clones only, with some absent. That table gives V, J and clone size, and the DNA gave D and trimming. The repertoire consists of about 150,000 clones, with approximately 90% occurring once and the leading ten covering 2.5% to 3%. Source material: peripheral blood. The source of this sequence is a man between 60 and 75 years old with active or convalescent COVID-19.

The CDR3 is CATSDPRTGRGEQFF. The CDR3 DNA is TGTGCCACCAGTGATCCACGGACAGGGCGAGGCGAGCAGTTCTTC. The chain links TRBV24-1 to TRBJ2-1; 8 bases are a match to TRBD1. The length of the CDR3 is 15 residues. Germline CDR1 is KGHDR and CDR2 is SFDVKD. The V and J ends lost 3 bases and 10 bases, in that order; junction bases with no gene match: 10.